The source of this T cell receptor (beta chain) is a study of regulatory T cells in long-lasting Graves disease. Germline CDR1 is SGHRS and CDR2 is YFSETQ. The trim removed 0 bases at V and 5 bases at J, leaving 6 bases unmatched. This CDR3 is 16 amino acids long. With iRepertoire HTBI primers and Arm-PCR of CDR3 regions, TCR beta libraries were built. MiXCR, applied by TCRdb to the multiplex PCR reads, yields one record per CDR3 protein. The sample yields about 400,000 distinct CDR3 sequences, over 14% seen once. This clonotype was counted a single time. Stated time point: newly diagnosed GD, antithyroid drugs for less than 3 months. From PBMCs, RNA was extracted and then used to make the TCR library. The sample was also reused in another study, on T cells in Graves' hyperthyroidism and ophthalmopathy.

Here the sequenced sample was peripheral blood mononuclear cells (PBMCs), taken at new diagnosis, from a patient treated with antithyroid drugs. J is TRBJ2-3 and V is TRBV5-1, with 10 positions matching TRBD2. The source is a woman between 40 and 50 years old with Graves disease. The CDR3 DNA is TGCGCCAGCAGCTTGGCGATAGCGGGAGGATTAGATACGCAGTATTTT. Its protein product is CASSLAIAGGLDTQYF.